This T cell receptor (beta chain) was identified in a study of identical twins. This clonotype was detected a few times. Its antigen remains unknown. TCRdb re-derived calls from the 5' RACE reads in MiXCR, one entry per CDR3 protein. The sample lists 400,000 to 650,000 distinct CDR3 sequences, 22% occurring once. Study-level results: The more abundant beta clonotypes in cord blood had fewer insertions, and memory repertoires did not show this.

CDR3 length equals 16 residues. The germline V gene has CDR1 KGHDR and CDR2 SFDVKD. V dropped 4 bases and J dropped 1; count of bases not matched to a gene: 3. The data also belong to a second study, concerning T cells expressing NK-cell markers.

The chain employs TRBV24-1 and TRBJ2-1; 10 bases are shared with TRBD2. Source material: CD4+ T cells sorted from blood. This sequence was found in a woman aged 18 to 35 in good health. CDR3: CATSDPSGGSYNEQFF. CDR3 in DNA: TGTGCCACCAGTGACCCTAGCGGGGGATCCTACAATGAGCAGTTCTTC.